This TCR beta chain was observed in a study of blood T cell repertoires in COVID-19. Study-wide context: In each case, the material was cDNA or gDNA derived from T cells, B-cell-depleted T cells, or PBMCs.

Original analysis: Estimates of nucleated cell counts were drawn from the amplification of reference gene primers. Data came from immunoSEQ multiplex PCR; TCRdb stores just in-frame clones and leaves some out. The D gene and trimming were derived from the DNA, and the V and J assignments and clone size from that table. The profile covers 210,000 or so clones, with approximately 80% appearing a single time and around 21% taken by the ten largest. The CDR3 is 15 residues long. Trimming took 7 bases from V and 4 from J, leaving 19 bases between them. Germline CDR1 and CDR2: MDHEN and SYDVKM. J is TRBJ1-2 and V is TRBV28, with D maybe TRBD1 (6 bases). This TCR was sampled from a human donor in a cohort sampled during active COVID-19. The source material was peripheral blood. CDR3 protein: CASNMAGAKLYGYTF. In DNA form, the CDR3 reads TGTGCCAGCAATATGGCAGGGGCCAAACTCTATGGCTACACCTTC.